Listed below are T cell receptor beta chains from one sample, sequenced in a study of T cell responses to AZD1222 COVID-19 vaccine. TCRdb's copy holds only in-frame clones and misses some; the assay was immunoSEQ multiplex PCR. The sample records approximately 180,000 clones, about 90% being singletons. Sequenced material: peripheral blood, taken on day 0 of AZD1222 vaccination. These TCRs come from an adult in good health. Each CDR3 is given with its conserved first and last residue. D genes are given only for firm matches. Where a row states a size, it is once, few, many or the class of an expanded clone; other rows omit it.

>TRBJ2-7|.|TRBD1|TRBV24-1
CATSDQGQGALGEQYF
TGTGCCACCAGTGACCAGGGACAGGGGGCCCTGGGCGAGCAGTACTTC
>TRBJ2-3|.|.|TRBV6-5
CASFAYSTDTQYF
TGTGCCAGCTTTGCGTATAGCACAGATACGCAGTATTTT
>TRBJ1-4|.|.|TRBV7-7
CASSLQPPGRSNEKLFF
TGTGCTAGCAGCTTACAGCCCCCGGGACGGAGTAATGAAAAACTGTTTTTT
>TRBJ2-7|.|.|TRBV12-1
CASSFPGTATGYEQYF
TGTGCCAGCAGCTTTCCTGGGACCGCTACAGGGTACGAGCAGTACTTC
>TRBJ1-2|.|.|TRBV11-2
CASSLDRASGYTF
TGTGCCAGCAGCTTAGATCGAGCGTCGGGCTACACCTTC
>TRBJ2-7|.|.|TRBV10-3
CAISESYGVESSYEQYF
TGTGCCATCAGTGAGTCGTATGGGGTTGAGAGCTCCTACGAGCAGTACTTC
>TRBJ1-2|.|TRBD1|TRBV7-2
CASSQPGQRYGYTF
TGTGCCAGCAGCCAACCGGGACAGAGGTATGGCTACACCTTC
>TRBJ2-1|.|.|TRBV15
CATSRGPVTGSYNEQFF
TGTGCCACCAGCAGGGGGCCCGTGACGGGCTCCTACAATGAGCAGTTCTTC
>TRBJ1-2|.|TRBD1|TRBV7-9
CASSARGPNYGYTF
TGTGCCAGCAGCGCCAGGGGGCCTAACTATGGCTACACCTTC
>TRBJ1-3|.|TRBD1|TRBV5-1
CASSFQGEGNTIYF
TGCGCCAGCAGCTTTCAGGGGGAAGGAAACACCATATATTTT
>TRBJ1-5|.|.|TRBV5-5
CASSLGSGNQPQHF
TGTGCCAGCAGCTTGGGGTCTGGGAATCAGCCCCAGCATTTT
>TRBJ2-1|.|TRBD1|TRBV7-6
CASNPTGGVGNEQFF
TGTGCCAGCAACCCTACAGGGGGCGTGGGCAATGAGCAGTTCTTC
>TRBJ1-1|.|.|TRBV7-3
CASSPQGERTEAFF
TGTGCCAGCAGCCCGCAGGGAGAAAGGACTGAAGCTTTCTTT
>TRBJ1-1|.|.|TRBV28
CASSSFPSEAFF
TGTGCCAGCAGTAGCTTTCCAAGCGAAGCTTTCTTT
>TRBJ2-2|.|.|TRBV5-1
CASSLDPAGGELFF
TGCGCCAGCAGCTTGGACCCCGCAGGGGGGGAGCTGTTTTTT
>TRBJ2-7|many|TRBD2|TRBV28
CASSFYGRGPYEQYF
TGTGCCAGCAGTTTTTACGGGAGGGGCCCCTACGAGCAGTACTTC
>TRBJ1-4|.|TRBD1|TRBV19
CASSVPGQGTIF
TGTGCCAGTAGTGTCCCGGGACAGGGTACGATTTTT
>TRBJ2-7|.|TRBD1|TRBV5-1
CASSTSSGTGGYEQYF
TGCGCCAGCAGCACTTCCTCCGGGACAGGGGGATACGAGCAGTACTTC
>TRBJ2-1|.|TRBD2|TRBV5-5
CASGLTSGAYNEQFF
TGTGCCAGCGGCTTGACTAGCGGGGCTTATAATGAGCAGTTCTTC
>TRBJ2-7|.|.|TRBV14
CASGIPAEQYF
TGTGCCAGCGGAATACCAGCCGAGCAGTACTTC
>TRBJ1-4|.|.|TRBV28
CASSLGRTTPKLFF
TGTGCCAGCAGTTTAGGCAGAACTACTCCTAAACTGTTTTTT
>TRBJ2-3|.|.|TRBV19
CASSTSRESTDTQYF
TGTGCCAGTAGCACGTCCAGGGAAAGCACAGATACGCAGTATTTT
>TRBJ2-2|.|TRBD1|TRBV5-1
CASSWRQGNTGELFF
TGCGCCAGCAGCTGGCGACAGGGGAACACCGGGGAGCTGTTTTTT
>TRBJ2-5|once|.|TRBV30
CAWSVTETQYF
TGTGCCTGGAGTGTGACAGAGACCCAGTACTTC
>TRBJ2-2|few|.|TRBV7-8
CARPLWEGQNTGELFF
TGTGCCAGACCTCTGTGGGAGGGACAGAACACCGGGGAGCTGTTTTTT
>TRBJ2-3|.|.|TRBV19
CASSIAAGGITDTQYF
TGTGCCAGTAGTATCGCGGCTGGCGGAATCACAGATACGCAGTATTTT
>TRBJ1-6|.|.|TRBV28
CASSLNRDSPLHF
TGTGCCAGCAGTTTAAACAGGGATTCACCCCTCCACTTT
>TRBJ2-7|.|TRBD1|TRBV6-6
CASSYSGTGPMREQYF
TGTGCCAGCAGTTACTCAGGGACAGGCCCAATGAGGGAGCAGTACTTC
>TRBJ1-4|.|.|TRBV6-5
CASSYTPGMGEKLFF
TGTGCCAGCAGTTACACACCAGGAATGGGTGAAAAACTGTTTTTT
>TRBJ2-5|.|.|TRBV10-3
CAIRSPRLETQYF
TGTGCCATCAGGAGTCCTAGGTTAGAGACCCAGTACTTC
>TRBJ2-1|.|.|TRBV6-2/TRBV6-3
CASTPLRSGGPSYNEQFF
TGTGCCAGCACCCCTTTGAGGTCCGGGGGCCCCTCCTACAATGAGCAGTTCTTC
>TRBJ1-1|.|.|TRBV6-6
CASRLQRNTEAFF
TGTGCCAGCAGATTACAGAGAAACACTGAAGCTTTCTTT
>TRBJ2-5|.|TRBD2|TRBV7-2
CASSLALPERGRETQYF
TGTGCCAGCAGCTTAGCGCTCCCCGAGCGGGGGAGGGAGACCCAGTACTTC
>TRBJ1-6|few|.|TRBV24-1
CATSDLGQPLYNSPLHF
TGTGCCACCAGTGATCTAGGACAGCCACTATATAATTCACCCCTCCACTTT
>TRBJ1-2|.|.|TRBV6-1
CASSEGQRRGGNYGYTF
TGTGCCAGCAGTGAAGGACAGCGGCGTGGGGGGAACTATGGCTACACCTTC
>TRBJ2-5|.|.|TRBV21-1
CASSTNYPHYSGTQYF
TGTGCCAGCAGCACGAATTACCCCCACTACTCGGGGACCCAGTACTTC
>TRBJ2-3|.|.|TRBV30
CAWRTASTDTQYF
TGTGCCTGGCGGACAGCTAGCACAGATACGCAGTATTTT
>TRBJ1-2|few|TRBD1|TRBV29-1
CSVRTGGNYGYTF
TGCAGCGTTCGGACAGGGGGAAACTATGGCTACACCTTC
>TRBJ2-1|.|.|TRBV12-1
CASSFQTSGSFNNEQFF
TGTGCCAGCAGCTTCCAGACTAGCGGGAGTTTCAACAATGAGCAGTTCTTC
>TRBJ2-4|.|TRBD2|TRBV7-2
CASRFTSGGSKNIQYF
TGTGCCAGCAGGTTTACTAGCGGTGGTTCCAAAAACATTCAGTACTTC
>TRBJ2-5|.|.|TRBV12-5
CASGLGQVGETQYF
TGTGCTAGTGGTTTGGGACAGGTAGGCGAGACCCAGTACTTC
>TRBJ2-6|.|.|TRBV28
CASSFLLGTNVLTF
TGTGCCAGCAGTTTCCTCTTGGGGACCAACGTCCTGACTTTC
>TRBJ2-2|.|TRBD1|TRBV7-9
CASSLQGTGELFF
TGTGCCAGCAGCCTACAGGGGACCGGGGAGCTGTTTTTT
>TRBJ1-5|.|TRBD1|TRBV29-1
CSVVWTGGDQPQHF
TGCAGCGTTGTATGGACAGGGGGGGATCAGCCCCAGCATTTT
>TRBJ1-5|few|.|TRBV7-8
CASGDTAMGYSNQPQHF
TGTGCCAGCGGCGATACAGCGATGGGCTATAGCAATCAGCCCCAGCATTTT
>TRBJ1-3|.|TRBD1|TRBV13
CASSLTGGSGNTIYF
TGTGCCAGCAGCTTAACAGGGGGCTCTGGAAACACCATATATTTT
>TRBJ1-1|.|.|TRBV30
CAWSVQITEAFF
TGTGCCTGGAGTGTACAGATTACTGAAGCTTTCTTT
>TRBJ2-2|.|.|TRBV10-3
CATRRPGGTGELFF
TGTGCCACCCGACGGCCCGGCGGCACCGGGGAGCTGTTTTTT
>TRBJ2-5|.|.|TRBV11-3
CASSLGHQGETQYF
TGTGCCAGCAGCTTAGGCCATCAAGGGGAGACCCAGTACTTC
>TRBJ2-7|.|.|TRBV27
CASTLPGLSPLGEQYF
TGTGCCAGCACCCTACCGGGACTCAGCCCTCTCGGCGAGCAGTACTTC